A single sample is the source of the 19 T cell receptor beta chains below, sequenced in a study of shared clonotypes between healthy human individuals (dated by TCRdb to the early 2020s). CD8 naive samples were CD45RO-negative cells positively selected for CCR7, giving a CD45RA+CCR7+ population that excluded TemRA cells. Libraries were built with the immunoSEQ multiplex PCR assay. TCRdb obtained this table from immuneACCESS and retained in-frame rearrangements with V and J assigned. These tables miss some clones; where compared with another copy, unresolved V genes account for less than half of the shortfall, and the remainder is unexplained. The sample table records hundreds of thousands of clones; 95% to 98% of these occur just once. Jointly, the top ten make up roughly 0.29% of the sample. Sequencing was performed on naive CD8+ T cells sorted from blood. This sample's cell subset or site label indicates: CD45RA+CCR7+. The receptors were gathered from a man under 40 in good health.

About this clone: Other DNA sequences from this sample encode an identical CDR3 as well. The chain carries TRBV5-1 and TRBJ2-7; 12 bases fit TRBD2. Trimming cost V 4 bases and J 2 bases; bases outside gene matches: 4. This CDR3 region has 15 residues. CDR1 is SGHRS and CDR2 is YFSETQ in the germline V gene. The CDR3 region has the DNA TGCGCCAGCAGCCCAGGACTAGCGGGAACCTACGAGCAGTACTTC. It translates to CASSPGLAGTYEQYF.

CDR3 loop: CASSPWDRTSEQYF. Written as DNA, the CDR3 is TGTGCCAGCAGCCCCTGGGACAGGACAAGCGAGCAGTACTTC. J is TRBJ2-7 and V is TRBV9; 8 nucleotides match TRBD1. This CDR3 spans 14 amino acids. Germline CDR1 is SGDLS and CDR2 is YYNGEE. The junction had 9 bases not matched to a gene; V was cut back by 4 bases and J by 6 bases. Based on the CDR3 plus reference TRBV9 and TRBJ2-7, the full variable domain is DSGVTQTPKHLITATGQRVTLRCSPRSGDLSVYWYQQSLDQGLQFLIQYYNGEERAKGNILERFSAQQFPDLHSELNLSSLELGDSALYFCASSPWDRTSEQYFGPGTRLTVT.

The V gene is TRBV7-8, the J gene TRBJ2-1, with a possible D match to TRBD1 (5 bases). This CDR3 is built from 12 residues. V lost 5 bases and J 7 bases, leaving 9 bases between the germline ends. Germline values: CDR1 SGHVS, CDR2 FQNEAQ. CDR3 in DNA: TGTGCCAGCAGCGTCAGGGAAAATGAGCAGTTCTTC. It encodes CASSVRENEQFF.

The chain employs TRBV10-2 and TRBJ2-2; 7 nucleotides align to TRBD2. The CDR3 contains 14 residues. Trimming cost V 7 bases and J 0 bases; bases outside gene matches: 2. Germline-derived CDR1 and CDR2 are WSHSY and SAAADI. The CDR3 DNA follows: TGCGCCAGCACTAGCGGAGCGAACACCGGGGAGCTGTTTTTT. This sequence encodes CASTSGANTGELFF.

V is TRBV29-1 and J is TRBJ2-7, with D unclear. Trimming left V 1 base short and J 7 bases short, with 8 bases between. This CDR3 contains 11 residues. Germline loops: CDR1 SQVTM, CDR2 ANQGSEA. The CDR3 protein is CSVEVLGEQYF. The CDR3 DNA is TGCAGCGTTGAAGTTTTGGGGGAGCAGTACTTC.

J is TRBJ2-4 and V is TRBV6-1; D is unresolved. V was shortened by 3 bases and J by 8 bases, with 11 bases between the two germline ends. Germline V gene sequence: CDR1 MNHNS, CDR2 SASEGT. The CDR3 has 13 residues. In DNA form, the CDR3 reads TGTGCCAGCAGTGATCTGGTCTGGGACATTCAGTACTTC. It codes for CASSDLVWDIQYF.

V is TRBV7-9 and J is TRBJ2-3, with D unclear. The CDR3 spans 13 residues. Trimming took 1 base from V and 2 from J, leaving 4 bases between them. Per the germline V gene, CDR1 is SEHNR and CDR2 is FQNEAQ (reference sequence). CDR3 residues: CASSLVLTDTQYF. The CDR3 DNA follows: TGTGCCAGCAGCTTAGTTCTCACAGATACGCAGTATTTT.

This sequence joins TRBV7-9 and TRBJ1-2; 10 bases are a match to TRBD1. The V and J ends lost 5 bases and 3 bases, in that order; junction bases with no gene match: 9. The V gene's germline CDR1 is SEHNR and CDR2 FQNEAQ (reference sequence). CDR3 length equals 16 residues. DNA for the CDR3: TGTGCCAGCAGCCCGCGGGACAGGGGATATGACTATGGCTACACCTTC. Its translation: CASSPRDRGYDYGYTF.

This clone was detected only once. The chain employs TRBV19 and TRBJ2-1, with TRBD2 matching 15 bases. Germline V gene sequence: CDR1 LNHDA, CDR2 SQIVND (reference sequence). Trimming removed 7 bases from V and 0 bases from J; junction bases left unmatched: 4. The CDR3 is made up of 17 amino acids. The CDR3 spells CASTGLAGGSSYNEQFF. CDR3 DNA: TGTGCCAGTACCGGACTAGCGGGAGGGAGCTCCTACAATGAGCAGTTCTTC.

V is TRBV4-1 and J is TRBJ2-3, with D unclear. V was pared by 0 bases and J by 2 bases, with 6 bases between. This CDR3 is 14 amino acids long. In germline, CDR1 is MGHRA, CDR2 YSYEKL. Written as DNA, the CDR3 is TGCGCCAGCAGCCAAGAGACACTCACAGATACGCAGTATTTT. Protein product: CASSQETLTDTQYF.

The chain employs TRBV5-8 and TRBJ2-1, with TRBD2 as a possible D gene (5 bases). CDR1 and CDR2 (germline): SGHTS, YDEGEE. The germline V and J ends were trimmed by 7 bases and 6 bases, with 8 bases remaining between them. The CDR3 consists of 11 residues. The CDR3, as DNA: TGTGCCAGCCTAGAGGGCAATGAGCAGTTCTTC. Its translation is CASLEGNEQFF.

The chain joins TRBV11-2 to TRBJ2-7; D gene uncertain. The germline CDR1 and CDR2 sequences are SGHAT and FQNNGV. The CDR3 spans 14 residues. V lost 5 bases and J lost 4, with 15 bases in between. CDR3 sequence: CASSPPDGIYEQYF. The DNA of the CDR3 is TGTGCCAGCAGCCCTCCGGACGGAATTTACGAGCAGTACTTC.

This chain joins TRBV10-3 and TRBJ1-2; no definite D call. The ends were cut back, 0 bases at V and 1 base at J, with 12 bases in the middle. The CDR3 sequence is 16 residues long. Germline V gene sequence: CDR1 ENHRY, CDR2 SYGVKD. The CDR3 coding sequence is TGTGCCATCAGTGAGTCGGGCACCTCCGATAACTATGGCTACACCTTC. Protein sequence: CAISESGTSDNYGYTF.

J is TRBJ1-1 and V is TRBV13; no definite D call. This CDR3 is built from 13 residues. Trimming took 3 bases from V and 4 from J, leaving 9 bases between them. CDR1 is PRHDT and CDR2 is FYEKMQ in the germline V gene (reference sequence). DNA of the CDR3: TGTGCCAGCAGCTTCGGAGGTAGCACTGAAGCTTTCTTT. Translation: CASSFGGSTEAFF. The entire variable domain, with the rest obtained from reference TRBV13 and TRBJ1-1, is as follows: AAGVIQSPRHLIKEKRETATLKCYPIPRHDTVYWYQQGPGQDPQFLISFYEKMQSDKGSIPDRFSAQQFSDYHSELNMSSLELGDSALYFCASSFGGSTEAFFGQGTRLTVV.

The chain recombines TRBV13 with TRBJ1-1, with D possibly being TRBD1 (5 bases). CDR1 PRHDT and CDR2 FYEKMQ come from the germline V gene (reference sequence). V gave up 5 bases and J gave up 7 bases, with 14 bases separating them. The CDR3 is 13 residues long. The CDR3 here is CASSLRDGNEAFF. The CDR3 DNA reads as TGTGCCAGCAGCCTGAGGGACGGGAATGAAGCTTTCTTT.

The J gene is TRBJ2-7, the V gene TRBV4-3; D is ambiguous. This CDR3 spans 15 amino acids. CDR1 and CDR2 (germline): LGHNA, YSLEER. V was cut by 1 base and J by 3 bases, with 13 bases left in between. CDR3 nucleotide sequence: TGCGCCAGCAGCCAAGGGTCGGGCGCCAACTACGAGCAGTACTTC. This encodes CASSQGSGANYEQYF.

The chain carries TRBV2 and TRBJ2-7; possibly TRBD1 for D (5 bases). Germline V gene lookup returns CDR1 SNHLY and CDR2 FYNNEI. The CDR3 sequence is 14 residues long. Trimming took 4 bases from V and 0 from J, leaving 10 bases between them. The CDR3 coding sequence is TGTGCCAGCAGTGCGAGTACAGGCTCCTACGAGCAGTACTTC. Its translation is CASSASTGSYEQYF. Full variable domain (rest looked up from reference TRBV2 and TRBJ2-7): EPEVTQTPSHQVTQMGQEVILRCVPISNHLYFYWYRQILGQKVEFLVSFYNNEISEKSEIFDDQFSVERPDGSNFTLKIRSTKLEDSAMYFCASSASTGSYEQYFGPGTRLTVT.

For the CDR3, the DNA is TGTGCCAGCAGCTTGGGTTTTAGCGAGACCCAGTACTTC. Its protein product is CASSLGFSETQYF. The chain is built from TRBV5-6 and TRBJ2-5; D gene ambiguous. The length of the CDR3 is 13 residues. The germline V gene encodes CDR1 SGHDT and CDR2 YYEEEE. V was pared by 0 bases and J by 5 bases, with 8 bases between. Looking up the rest from reference TRBV5-6 and TRBJ2-5 gives the full variable domain: DAGVTQSPTHLIKTRGQQVTLRCSPKSGHDTVSWYQQALGQGPQFIFQYYEEEERQRGNFPDRFSGHQFPNYSSELNVNALLLGDSALYLCASSLGFSETQYFGPGTRLLVL.

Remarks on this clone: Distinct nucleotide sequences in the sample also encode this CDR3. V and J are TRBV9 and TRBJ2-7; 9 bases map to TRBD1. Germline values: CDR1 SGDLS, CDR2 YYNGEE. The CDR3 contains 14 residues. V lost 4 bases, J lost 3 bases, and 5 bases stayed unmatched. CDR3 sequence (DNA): TGTGCCAGCAGCCCACGGGACAGGGTCTACGAGCAGTACTTC. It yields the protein CASSPRDRVYEQYF.